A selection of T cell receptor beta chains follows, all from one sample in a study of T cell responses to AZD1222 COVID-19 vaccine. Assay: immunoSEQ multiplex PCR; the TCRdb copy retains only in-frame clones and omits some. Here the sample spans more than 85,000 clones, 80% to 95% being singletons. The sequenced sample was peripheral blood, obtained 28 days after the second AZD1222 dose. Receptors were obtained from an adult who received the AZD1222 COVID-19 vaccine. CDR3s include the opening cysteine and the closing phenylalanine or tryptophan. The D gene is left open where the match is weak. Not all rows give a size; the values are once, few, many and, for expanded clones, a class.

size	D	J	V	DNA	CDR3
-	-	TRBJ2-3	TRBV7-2	TGTGCCAGCAGCTTAGCCCTCACAAAAGGAACAGATACGCAGTATTTT	CASSLALTKGTDTQYF
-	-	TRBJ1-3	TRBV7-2	TGTGCCAGCAGCTTAGGCCGGGGCGACACCATATATTTT	CASSLGRGDTIYF
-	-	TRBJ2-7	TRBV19	TGTGCCAGTAGTATAAGGGTGGCAGCATACGAGCAGTACTTC	CASSIRVAAYEQYF
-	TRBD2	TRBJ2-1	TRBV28	TGTGCCAGCAGTTCGTCCGGGACTAGCGGGGGGTCCGGTGAGTTCTTC	CASSSSGTSGGSGEFF
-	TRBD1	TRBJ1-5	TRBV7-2	TGTGCCAGCAGCTTGGGACAGGTCAGCAATCAGCCCCAGCATTTT	CASSLGQVSNQPQHF
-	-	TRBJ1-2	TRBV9	TGTGCCAGCAGCGTAGGCGGCAGGGGCCAAGGCTACACCTTC	CASSVGGRGQGYTF
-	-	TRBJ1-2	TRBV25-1	TGTGCCAGCAGTGAACATGGACAAATCTATGGCTACACCTTC	CASSEHGQIYGYTF
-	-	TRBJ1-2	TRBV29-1	TGCAGCGTTGGGGAGACGGGCTATGGCTACACCTTC	CSVGETGYGYTF
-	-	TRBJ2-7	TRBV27	TGTGCCAGCAGTTTATGGACCGGGTACGAGCAGTACTTC	CASSLWTGYEQYF
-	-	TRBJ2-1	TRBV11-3	TGTGCCAGCAGCACCTCCGGGTCCCCCTACAATGAGCAGTTCTTC	CASSTSGSPYNEQFF
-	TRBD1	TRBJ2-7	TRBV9	TGTGCCAGCAGCCGGACCGGGACAGGGGGAGACGAGCAGTACTTC	CASSRTGTGGDEQYF
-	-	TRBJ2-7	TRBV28	TGTGCCAGCACCACCCTCTCCTACGAGCAGTACTTC	CASTTLSYEQYF
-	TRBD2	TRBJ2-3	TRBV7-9	TGTGCCAGCAGCCGACTAGCGGGGGGCGAAGATACGCAGTATTTT	CASSRLAGGEDTQYF
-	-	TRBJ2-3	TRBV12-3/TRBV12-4	TGTGCCAGCGCTCTGGGATTGAGGGATACGCAGTATTTT	CASALGLRDTQYF
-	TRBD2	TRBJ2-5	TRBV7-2	TGTGCCAGCAGCTTAGCGCACCTAGCGGGGGGTCAAGAGACCCAGTACTTC	CASSLAHLAGGQETQYF
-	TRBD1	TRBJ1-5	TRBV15	TGTGCCACCAGCAGACCGACAGGGGAGAGGCAGCCCCAGCATTTT	CATSRPTGERQPQHF
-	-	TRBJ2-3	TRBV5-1	TGCGCCAGCAGTTCCTACAGGGGGGGTGCTTACACAGATACGCAGTATTTT	CASSSYRGGAYTDTQYF
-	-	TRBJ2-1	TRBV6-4	TGTGCCAGCAGTGTTTCGGTTTACAATGAGCAGTTCTTC	CASSVSVYNEQFF
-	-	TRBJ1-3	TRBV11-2	TGTGCCAGCAGCTGGGACACGAGCTCTGGAAACACCATATATTTT	CASSWDTSSGNTIYF
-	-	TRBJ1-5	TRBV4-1	TGCGCCAGCAGCCTGCCCCGGGAGGGTGGCAATCAGCCCCAGCATTTT	CASSLPREGGNQPQHF
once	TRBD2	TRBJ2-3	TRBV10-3	TGTGCCATCAAGGAGGCTAGCGGGGGGCCCAGAGATACGCAGTATTTT	CAIKEASGGPRDTQYF
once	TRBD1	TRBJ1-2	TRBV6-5	TGTGCCAGCAGGCGGACAGGGAATAACTATGGCTACACCTTC	CASRRTGNNYGYTF
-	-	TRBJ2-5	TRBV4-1	TGCGCCAGCAGCCAAGGGGGGCGCGGGGTGGAGACCCAGTACTTC	CASSQGGRGVETQYF
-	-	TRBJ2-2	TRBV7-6	TGTGCCAGCAGCTTAGGGGGGAACACCGGGGAGCTGTTTTTT	CASSLGGNTGELFF
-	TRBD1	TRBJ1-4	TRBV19	TGTGCCAGTAGCCTAACAGGGGACCATGAAAAACTGTTTTTT	CASSLTGDHEKLFF
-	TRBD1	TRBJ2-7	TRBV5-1	TGCGCCAGCGCTAGGGACAGGGCGGGCGAGCAGTACTTC	CASARDRAGEQYF
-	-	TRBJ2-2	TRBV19	TGTGCCAGTAGTATAGGTTTCGGGGCCCAGAACACCGGGGAGCTGTTTTTT	CASSIGFGAQNTGELFF
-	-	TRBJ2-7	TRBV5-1	TGCGCCAGCAGCCCCACAGGGCCAAGCTCCTACGAGCAGTACTTC	CASSPTGPSSYEQYF
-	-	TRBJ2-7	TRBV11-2	TGTGCCAGCAGCTTAGGACGGGCCCTTCAGGAGCAGTACTTC	CASSLGRALQEQYF
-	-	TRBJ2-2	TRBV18	TGTGCCAGCTCATGGGGCCGGAACACCGGGGAGCTGTTTTTT	CASSWGRNTGELFF
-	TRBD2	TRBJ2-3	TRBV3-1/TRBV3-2	TGTGCCAGCAGCCAATTTTCGGGACTAGCGCAGTATTTT	CASSQFSGLAQYF
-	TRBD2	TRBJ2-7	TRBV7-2	TGTGCCAGCAGCTTAGGTCCTAGCGGGTCCTACGAGCAGTACTTC	CASSLGPSGSYEQYF
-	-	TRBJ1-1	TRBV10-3	TGTGCCATCAGTGAGATAAGGCAAGATGAAGCTTTCTTT	CAISEIRQDEAFF
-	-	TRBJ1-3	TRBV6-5	TGTGCCAGCAGTTACGGCTGGGGCTCTGGAAACACCATATATTTT	CASSYGWGSGNTIYF
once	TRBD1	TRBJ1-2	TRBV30	TGTGCCTGGACCTACCCGGGACAGGGGTCCATTACTTGGTATGGCTACACCTTC	CAWTYPGQGSITWYGYTF
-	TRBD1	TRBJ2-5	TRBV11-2	TGTGCCAGCAGCTCCCGGACAGGGATCCGGACCCAGTACTTC	CASSSRTGIRTQYF
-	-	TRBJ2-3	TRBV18	TGTGCCAGCTCACCACCGACAGATACGCAGTATTTT	CASSPPTDTQYF
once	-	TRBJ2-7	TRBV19	TGTGCCAGTAGTAGTGGGTCCTACGAGCAGTACTTC	CASSSGSYEQYF
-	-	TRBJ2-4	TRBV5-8	TGTGCCAGCAGCCCAAAATGGACGGGGAACATTCAGTACTTC	CASSPKWTGNIQYF
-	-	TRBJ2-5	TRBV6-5	TGTGCCAGCTACGCGCGCAACGGGCTGCAAGAGACCCAGTACTTC	CASYARNGLQETQYF
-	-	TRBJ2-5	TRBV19	TGTGCCAGTAGTGTAGGACAAGAGACCCAGTACTTC	CASSVGQETQYF
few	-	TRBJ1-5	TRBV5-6	TGTGCCAGCAGCTTGTCCAGATATAGCAATCAGCCCCAGCATTTT	CASSLSRYSNQPQHF
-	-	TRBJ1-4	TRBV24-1	TGTGCCACCAGGAGTGAGTGTCAAAATGAAAAACTGTTTTTT	CATRSECQNEKLFF
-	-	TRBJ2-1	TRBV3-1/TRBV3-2	TGTGCCAGCAGCCAAGCAGGGTATACACCTGAGCAGTTCTTC	CASSQAGYTPEQFF
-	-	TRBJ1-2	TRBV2	TGTGCCAGCAGACCGGACGGGAAGATGGGCTACACCTTC	CASRPDGKMGYTF
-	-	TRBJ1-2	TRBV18	TGTGCCAGCTCCCCAGGGAGGGACGACGGCTACACCTTC	CASSPGRDDGYTF
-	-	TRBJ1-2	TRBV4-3	TGCGCCAGCAGCCCTTACCAGGTGGCGGGCTATGGCTACACCTTC	CASSPYQVAGYGYTF
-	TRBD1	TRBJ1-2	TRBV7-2	TGTGCCAGCAGCTTGGGACAGGGGGCTAACTATGGCTACACCTTC	CASSLGQGANYGYTF
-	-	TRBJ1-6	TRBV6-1	TGTGCCGTGGGCTCACCCCTCCACTTT	CAVGSPLHF
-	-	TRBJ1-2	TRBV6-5	TGTGCCAGCAGTTACTCCCGGGAAAACTATGGCTACACCTTC	CASSYSRENYGYTF
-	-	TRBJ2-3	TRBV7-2	TGTGCCAGCAGCCCCCGCAGGGGCACAGATACGCAGTATTTT	CASSPRRGTDTQYF
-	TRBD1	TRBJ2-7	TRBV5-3	TGTGCCAGAAGCAGGGGTGGACAGGGGGCGATCTACGAGCAGTACTTC	CARSRGGQGAIYEQYF
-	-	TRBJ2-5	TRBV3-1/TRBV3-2	TGTGCCAGCAGCCCGCCTGGCGGTCGAAAAGAGACCCAGTACTTC	CASSPPGGRKETQYF
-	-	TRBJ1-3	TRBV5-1	TGCGCCAGCAGCTTGGGACGCTTCTCTGGAAACACCATATATTTT	CASSLGRFSGNTIYF